The following is a TCR beta chain sequence with its context. These data belong to a study of blood T cell repertoires in COVID-19. Study background: The United States, Italy and Spain were the sources of the acute and convalescent COVID-19 samples.

CDR1 LGHDT and CDR2 YNNKEL come from the germline V gene (reference sequence). The CDR3 is made up of 16 amino acids. The trim removed 3 bases at V and 6 bases at J, leaving 9 bases unmatched. Authors' methods: Estimates of nucleated cell counts were drawn from the amplification of reference gene primers. TCRdb's table, derived via immunoSEQ multiplex PCR, lists solely in-frame clones and lacks some. D and trimming come from the DNA, and the V and J calls and clone size come from that table. The sample contains 150,000 to 200,000 clones, about 89% of which appear only once. The origin of this receptor is a man between 18 and 35 years old who had recovered from COVID-19. What was sequenced was peripheral blood. The chain is built from TRBV3-1 (or the pseudogene TRBV3-2) and TRBJ2-2, with 8 bases that match TRBD2. The CDR3 DNA reads as TGTGCCAGCAGCCAGGGGGGAGCGGGAGTGGCCGGGGAGCTGTTTTTT. Residues: CASSQGGAGVAGELFF.